The 6 T cell receptor beta chains listed next were all sequenced from one sample in a study of shared clonotypes between healthy human individuals. Method: immunoSEQ multiplex PCR; TCRdb's copy keeps in-frame clones and lacks some. The sample records 2 million to 2.5 million clones, 93% being singletons. The source material was naive CD4+ T cells from PBMCs. Subset described: CD45RA+ positively selected. The receptors here all came from a man younger than 30 in good health. Some clones in this sample may be carry-over from other donors' samples.

The chain's CDR3 is CASSKGIEFPIYEQYF. In DNA form, the CDR3 reads TGTGCCAGCAGCAAAGGGATCGAGTTTCCCATTTACGAGCAGTACTTC. The chain recombines TRBV21-1 with TRBJ2-7. TRBV21-1 is shown as a pseudogene. This CDR3 region has 16 residues.

The chain joins TRBV29-1 to TRBJ2-7; 9 bases map to TRBD1. The CDR3 is 14 residues long. From germline, CDR1 is SQVTM and CDR2 ANQGSEA. V lost 7 bases, J lost 3 bases, and 10 bases stayed unmatched. CDR3 region: CSAIPGQGNYEQYF. The DNA for the CDR3 is TGCAGCGCTATACCCGGACAGGGGAACTACGAGCAGTACTTC.

The V and J genes are TRBV5-1 and TRBJ2-1; D is undetermined. The CDR3 loop spans 12 amino acids. V was clipped by 0 bases and J by 10 bases, with 8 bases between them. CDR1 and CDR2 from the germline V gene are SGHRS and YFSETQ. CDR3 nucleotides: TGCGCCAGCAGCTTGGGGTTGCTGGAGCAGTTCTTC. Protein: CASSLGLLEQFF. Filled out from reference TRBV5-1 and TRBJ2-1, the complete variable domain reads KAGVTQTPRYLIKTRGQQVTLSCSPISGHRSVSWYQQTPGQGLQFLFEYFSETQRNKGNFPGRFSGRQFSNSRSEMNVSTLELGDSALYLCASSLGLLEQFFGPGTRLTVL.

The chain recombines TRBV7-8 with TRBJ2-2, with D unresolved. The CDR3 loop spans 14 amino acids. The V gene lost 2 bases and the J gene lost 10 bases, with 14 bases spanning the gap. Germline CDR1 SGHVS, CDR2 FQNEAQ. CDR3 sequence reads: CASSLTLLAMELFF. CDR3 bases: TGTGCCAGCAGCTTAACCCTACTTGCCATGGAGCTGTTTTTT.

The chain links TRBV30 to TRBJ2-3; the D gene is possibly TRBD2 (6 bases). V dropped 4 bases and J dropped 0 bases, with 14 bases sitting between them. Germline V CDR1 and CDR2: GTSNPN, SVGIG (reference sequence). The CDR3 totals 15 residues. In DNA, the CDR3 is TGTGCCTGGACGAGGGTAGCGGCTAGCACAGATACGCAGTATTTT. Its protein product is CAWTRVAASTDTQYF.

The count of this clone is one. This chain links TRBV19 with TRBJ1-3, with TRBD1 matching over 8 bases. The junction had 4 bases not matched to a gene; V was cut back by 6 bases and J by 0 bases. Germline assignment: CDR1 LNHDA and CDR2 SQIVND (reference sequence). The CDR3 extends over 15 amino acids. The CDR3 reads CASRLGQVSGNTIYF. DNA of the CDR3: TGTGCCAGTAGACTGGGACAGGTCTCTGGAAACACCATATATTTT.